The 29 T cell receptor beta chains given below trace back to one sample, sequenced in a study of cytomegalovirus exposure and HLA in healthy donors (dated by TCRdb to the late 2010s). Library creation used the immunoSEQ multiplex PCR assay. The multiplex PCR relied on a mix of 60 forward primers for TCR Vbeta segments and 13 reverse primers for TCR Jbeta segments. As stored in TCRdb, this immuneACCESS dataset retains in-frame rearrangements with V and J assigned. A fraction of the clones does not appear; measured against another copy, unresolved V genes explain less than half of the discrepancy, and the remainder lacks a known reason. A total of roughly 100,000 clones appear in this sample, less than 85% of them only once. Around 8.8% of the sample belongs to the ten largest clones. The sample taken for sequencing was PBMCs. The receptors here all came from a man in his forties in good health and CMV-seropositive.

CDR3 sequence (DNA): TGTGCCAGCAGCTTATCAGGGGAGGGGGATACGCAGTATTTT. Translation: CASSLSGEGDTQYF. The genes are TRBV14 and TRBJ2-3, with D possibly being TRBD2 (7 bases). Trimming took off 5 bases at V and 6 bases at J, with 15 bases between the two ends. The germline V gene has CDR1 SGHDN and CDR2 FVKESK. The CDR3 runs 14 residues.

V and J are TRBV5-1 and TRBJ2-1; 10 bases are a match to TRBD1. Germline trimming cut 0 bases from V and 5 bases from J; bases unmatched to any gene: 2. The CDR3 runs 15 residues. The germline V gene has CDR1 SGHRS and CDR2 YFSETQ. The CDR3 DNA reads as TGCGCCAGCAGCTTGGGACAGGGGGCCCACAATGAGCAGTTCTTC. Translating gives CASSLGQGAHNEQFF.

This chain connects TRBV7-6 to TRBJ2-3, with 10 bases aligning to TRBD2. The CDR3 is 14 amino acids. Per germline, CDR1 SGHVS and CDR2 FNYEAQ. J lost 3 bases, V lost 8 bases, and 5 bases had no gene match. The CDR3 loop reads CASGGLAETDTQYF. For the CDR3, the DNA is TGTGCCAGCGGCGGACTAGCGGAGACAGATACGCAGTATTTT.

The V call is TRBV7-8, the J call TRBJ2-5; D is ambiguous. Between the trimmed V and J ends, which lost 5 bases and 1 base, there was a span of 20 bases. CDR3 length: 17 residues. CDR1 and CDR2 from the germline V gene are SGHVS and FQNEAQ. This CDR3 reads CASSKKRSRSPQETQYF. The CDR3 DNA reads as TGTGCCAGCAGCAAAAAACGTAGCCGTAGTCCCCAAGAGACCCAGTACTTC.

CDR3 coding DNA: TGTGCCATCAGTGACGTCTGGGACACCGCTAACTATGGCTACACCTTC. Amino acids: CAISDVWDTANYGYTF. The gene calls are TRBV10-3 and TRBJ1-2, with D possibly matching TRBD1 (6 bases). V was cut by 3 bases and J by 0 bases, with 14 bases left in between. CDR3 length equals 16 residues. Germline assignment: CDR1 ENHRY and CDR2 SYGVKD.

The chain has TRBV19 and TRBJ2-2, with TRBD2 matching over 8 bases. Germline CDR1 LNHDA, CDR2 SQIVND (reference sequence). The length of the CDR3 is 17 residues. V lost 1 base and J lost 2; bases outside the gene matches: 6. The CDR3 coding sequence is TGTGCCAGTAGTATAGGACTAGCGATCCGTAACACCGGGGAGCTGTTTTTT. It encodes CASSIGLAIRNTGELFF.

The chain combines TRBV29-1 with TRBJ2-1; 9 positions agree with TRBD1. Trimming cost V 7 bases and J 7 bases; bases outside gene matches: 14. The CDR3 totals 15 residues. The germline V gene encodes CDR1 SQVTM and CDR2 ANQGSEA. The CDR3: CSGIQGDRARNEQFF. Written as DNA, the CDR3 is TGCAGCGGCATACAGGGGGACAGGGCGCGGAATGAGCAGTTCTTC.

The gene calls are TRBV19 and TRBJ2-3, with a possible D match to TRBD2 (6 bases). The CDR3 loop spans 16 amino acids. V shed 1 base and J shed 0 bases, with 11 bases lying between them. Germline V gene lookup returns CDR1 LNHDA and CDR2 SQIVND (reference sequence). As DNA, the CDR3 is TGTGCCAGTAGTATAGGAGTGGGGACTAGCACAGATACGCAGTATTTT. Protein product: CASSIGVGTSTDTQYF.

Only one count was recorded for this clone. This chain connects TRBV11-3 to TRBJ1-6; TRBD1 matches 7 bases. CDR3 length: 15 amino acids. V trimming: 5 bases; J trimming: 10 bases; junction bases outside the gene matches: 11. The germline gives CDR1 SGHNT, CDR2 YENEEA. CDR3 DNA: TGTGCCAGCAGCCCCCAACAGGGGCCAGGGTCACCCCTCCACTTT. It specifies CASSPQQGPGSPLHF.

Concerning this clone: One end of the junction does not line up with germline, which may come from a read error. The CDR3 coding sequence is TGTGCCATCAACGAGGGGCGGGATAGGTCTGGGGCCAACGGCCTGACTTTC. Its protein product is CAINEGRDRSGANGLTF. V gene TRBV10-3 combines with J gene TRBJ2-6; possible D gene TRBD2, 6 bases. In germline, CDR1 is ENHRY, CDR2 SYGVKD. The CDR3 is 17 amino acids.

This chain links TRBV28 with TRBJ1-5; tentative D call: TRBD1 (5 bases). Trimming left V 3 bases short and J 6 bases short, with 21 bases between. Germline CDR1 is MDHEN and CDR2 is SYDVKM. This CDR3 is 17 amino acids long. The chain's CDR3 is CASSFTSKLGEVQPQHF. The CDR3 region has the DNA TGTGCCAGCAGTTTCACCTCCAAGCTGGGGGAGGTTCAGCCCCAGCATTTT.

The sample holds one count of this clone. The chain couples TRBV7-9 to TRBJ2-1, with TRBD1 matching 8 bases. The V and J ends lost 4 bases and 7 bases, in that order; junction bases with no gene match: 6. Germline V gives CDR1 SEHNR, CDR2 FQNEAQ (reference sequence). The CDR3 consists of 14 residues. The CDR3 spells CASSSYRGENEQFF. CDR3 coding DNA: TGTGCCAGCAGCTCCTACAGGGGGGAGAATGAGCAGTTCTTC.

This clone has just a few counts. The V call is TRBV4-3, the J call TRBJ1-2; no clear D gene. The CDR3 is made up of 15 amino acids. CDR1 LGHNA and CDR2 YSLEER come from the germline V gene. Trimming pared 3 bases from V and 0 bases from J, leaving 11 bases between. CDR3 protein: CASSHNTESNYGYTF. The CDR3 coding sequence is TGCGCCAGCAGCCATAATACAGAGTCTAACTATGGCTACACCTTC.

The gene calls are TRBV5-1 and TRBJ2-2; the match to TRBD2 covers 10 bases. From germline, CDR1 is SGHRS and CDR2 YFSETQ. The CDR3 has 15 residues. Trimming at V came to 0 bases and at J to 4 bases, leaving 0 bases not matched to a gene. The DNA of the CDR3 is TGCGCCAGCAGCTTGGTAGCGGGGGGCACCGGGGAGCTGTTTTTT. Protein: CASSLVAGGTGELFF.

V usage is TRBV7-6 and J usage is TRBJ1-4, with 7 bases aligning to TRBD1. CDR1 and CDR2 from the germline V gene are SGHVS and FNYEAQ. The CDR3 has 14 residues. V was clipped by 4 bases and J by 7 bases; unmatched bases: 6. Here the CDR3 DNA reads TGTGCCAGCAGCTCTCGACAGGGCTCTGAAAAACTGTTTTTT. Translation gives CASSSRQGSEKLFF.

CDR3 DNA sequence: TGTGCCAGCAGCTTAAGACACACAGATACGCAGTATTTT. This translates into CASSLRHTDTQYF. J is TRBJ2-3 and V is TRBV5-4; no clear D gene. CDR1 SGHNT and CDR2 YYREEE come from the germline V gene (reference sequence). With 2 bases removed from V and 2 bases from J, the gap between germline ends came to 6 bases. The CDR3 is 13 amino acids.

CDR3 bases: TGTGCCAGCATGCGACAGGTGAACACTGAAGCTTTCTTT. It codes for CASMRQVNTEAFF. The V and J genes are TRBV7-3 and TRBJ1-1, with a possible D match to TRBD1 (6 bases). V lost 7 bases and J 0 bases, leaving 9 bases between the germline ends. Germline CDR1 is SGHTA and CDR2 is FQGTGA. The CDR3 length is 13 residues.

CDR3 region: CASSPLGTSGRANTQYF. The CDR3 nucleotides are TGTGCCAGCAGCCCCCTCGGGACTAGCGGGAGGGCTAATACGCAGTATTTT. The chain couples TRBV28 to TRBJ2-3; 16 bases align to TRBD2. V trimming: 6 bases; J trimming: 7 bases; junction bases outside the gene matches: 10. Germline V CDR1 and CDR2: MDHEN, SYDVKM. CDR3 length equals 17 residues. Full variable domain (missing parts from reference TRBV28 and TRBJ2-3): DVKVTQSSRYLVKRTGEKVFLECVQDMDHENMFWYRQDPGLGLRLIYFSYDVKMKEKGDIPEGYSVSREKKERFSLILESASTNQTSMYLCASSPLGTSGRANTQYFGPGTRLTVL.

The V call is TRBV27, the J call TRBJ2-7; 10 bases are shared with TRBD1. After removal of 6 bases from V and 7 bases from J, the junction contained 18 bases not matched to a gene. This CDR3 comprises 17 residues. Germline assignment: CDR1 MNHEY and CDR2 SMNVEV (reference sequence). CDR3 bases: TGTGCCAGCAGCCCACGCTCAGGAAGACAGGGGGCGTGGGAGCAGTACTTC. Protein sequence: CASSPRSGRQGAWEQYF.

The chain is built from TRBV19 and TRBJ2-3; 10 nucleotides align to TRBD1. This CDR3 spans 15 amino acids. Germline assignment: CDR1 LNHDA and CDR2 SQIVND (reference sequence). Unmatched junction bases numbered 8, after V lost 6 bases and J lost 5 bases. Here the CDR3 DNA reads TGTGCCAGTAGACTCCCGGGACAGGGGTTAGATACGCAGTATTTT. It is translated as CASRLPGQGLDTQYF.

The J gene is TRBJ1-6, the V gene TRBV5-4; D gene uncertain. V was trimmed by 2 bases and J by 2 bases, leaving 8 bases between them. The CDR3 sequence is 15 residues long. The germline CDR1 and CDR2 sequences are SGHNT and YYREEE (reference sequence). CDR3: CASSFARTYNSPLHF. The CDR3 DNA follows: TGTGCCAGCAGCTTTGCTAGGACCTATAATTCACCCCTCCACTTT.

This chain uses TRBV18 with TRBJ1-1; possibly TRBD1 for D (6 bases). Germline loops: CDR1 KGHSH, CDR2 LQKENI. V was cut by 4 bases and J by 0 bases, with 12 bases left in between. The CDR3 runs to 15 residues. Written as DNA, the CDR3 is TGTGCCAGCTCACGCGAGCAGGGGTTGAACACTGAAGCTTTCTTT. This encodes CASSREQGLNTEAFF.

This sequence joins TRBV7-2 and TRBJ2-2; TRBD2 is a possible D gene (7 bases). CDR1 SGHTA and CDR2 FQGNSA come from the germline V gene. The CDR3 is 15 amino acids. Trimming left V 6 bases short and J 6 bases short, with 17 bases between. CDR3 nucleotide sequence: TGTGCCAGCAGAGATGACTGGGGGGGGCCCGGGGAGCTGTTTTTT. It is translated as CASRDDWGGPGELFF.

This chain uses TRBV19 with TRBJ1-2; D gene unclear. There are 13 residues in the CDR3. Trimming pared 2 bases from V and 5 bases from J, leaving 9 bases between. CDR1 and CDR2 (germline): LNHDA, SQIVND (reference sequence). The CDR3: CASSISGQYGYTF. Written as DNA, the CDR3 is TGTGCCAGTAGTATAAGTGGGCAGTATGGCTACACCTTC.

The CDR3 region has the DNA TGTGCCAGTAGTGCCCGGGACAGGAGGGTTGTTGGCTACACCTTC. As protein: CASSARDRRVVGYTF. This rearrangement joins TRBV19 to TRBJ1-2, with TRBD1 matching 8 bases. From germline, CDR1 is LNHDA and CDR2 SQIVND (reference sequence). This CDR3 contains 15 residues. Losses at the gene ends were 5 bases for V and 7 bases for J; bases not matched to a gene: 12.

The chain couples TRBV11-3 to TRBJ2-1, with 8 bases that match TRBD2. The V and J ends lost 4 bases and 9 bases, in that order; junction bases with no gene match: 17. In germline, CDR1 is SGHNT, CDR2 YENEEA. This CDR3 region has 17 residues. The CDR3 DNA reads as TGTGCCAGCAGCTACCAAACCATCCTAGCGGGCGTCGGTGAGCAGTTCTTC. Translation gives CASSYQTILAGVGEQFF.

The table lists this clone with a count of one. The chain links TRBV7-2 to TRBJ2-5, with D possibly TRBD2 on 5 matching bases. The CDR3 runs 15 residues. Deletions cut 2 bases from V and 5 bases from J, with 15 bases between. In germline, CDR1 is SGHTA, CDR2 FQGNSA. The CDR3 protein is CASSLIPSPSETQYF. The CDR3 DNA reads TGTGCCAGCAGCTTAATACCTAGCCCTTCGGAGACCCAGTACTTC.

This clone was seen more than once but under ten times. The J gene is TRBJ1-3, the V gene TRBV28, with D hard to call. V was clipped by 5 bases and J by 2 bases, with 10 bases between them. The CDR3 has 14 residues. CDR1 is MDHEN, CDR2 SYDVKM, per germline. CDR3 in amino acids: CASSPDQTGNTIYF. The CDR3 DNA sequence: TGTGCCAGCAGTCCCGATCAGACTGGAAACACCATATATTTT.

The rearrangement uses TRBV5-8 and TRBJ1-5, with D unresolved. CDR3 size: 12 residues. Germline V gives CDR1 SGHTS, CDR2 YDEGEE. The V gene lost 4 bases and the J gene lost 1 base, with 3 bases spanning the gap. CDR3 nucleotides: TGTGCCAGCAGCGTAAGCAATCAGCCCCAGCATTTT. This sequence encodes CASSVSNQPQHF.